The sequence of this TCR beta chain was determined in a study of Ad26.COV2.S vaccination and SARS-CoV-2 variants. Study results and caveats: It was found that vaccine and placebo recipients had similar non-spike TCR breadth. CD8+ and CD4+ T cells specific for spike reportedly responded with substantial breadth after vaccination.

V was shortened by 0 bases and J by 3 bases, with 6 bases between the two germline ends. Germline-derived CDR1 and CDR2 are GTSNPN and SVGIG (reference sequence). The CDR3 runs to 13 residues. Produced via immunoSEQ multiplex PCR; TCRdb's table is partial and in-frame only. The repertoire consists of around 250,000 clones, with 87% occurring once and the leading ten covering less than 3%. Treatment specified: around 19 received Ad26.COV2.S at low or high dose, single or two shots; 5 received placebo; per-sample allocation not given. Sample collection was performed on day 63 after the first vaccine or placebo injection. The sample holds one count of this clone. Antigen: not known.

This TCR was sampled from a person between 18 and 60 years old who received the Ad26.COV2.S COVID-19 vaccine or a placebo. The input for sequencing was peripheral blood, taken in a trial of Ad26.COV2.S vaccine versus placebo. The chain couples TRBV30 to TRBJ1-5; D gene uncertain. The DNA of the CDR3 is TGTGCCTGGAGTGTCCGGACCAATCAGCCCCAGCATTTT. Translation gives CAWSVRTNQPQHF. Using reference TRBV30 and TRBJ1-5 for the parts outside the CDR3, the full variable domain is SQTIHQWPATLVQPVGSPLSLECTVEGTSNPNLYWYRQAAGRGLQLLFYSVGIGQISSEVPQNLSASRPQDRQFILSSKKLLLSDSGFYLCAWSVRTNQPQHFGDGTRLSIL.